Below, 2 T cell receptor beta chains from the same sample are listed, as sequenced in a study of blood T cell repertoires in COVID-19. Here immunoSEQ multiplex PCR was the method, and the copy in TCRdb shows in-frame clones only, minus some. This table holds around 250,000 clones, around 88% found once. Sample: peripheral blood. These receptors originate from an older man with acute or convalescent COVID-19.

V is TRBV6-6 and J is TRBJ2-7, with D possibly being TRBD2 (5 bases). V was pared by 2 bases and J by 3 bases, with 14 bases between. The CDR3 covers 15 residues. Germline-derived CDR1 and CDR2 are MNHNY and SVGAGI (reference sequence). The CDR3 DNA sequence: TGTGCCAGCAGTTACGCGGCCACGGGAAACTACGAGCAGTACTTC. This translates into CASSYAATGNYEQYF.

V usage is TRBV19 and J usage is TRBJ2-4, with 10 nucleotides matching TRBD1. From germline, CDR1 is LNHDA and CDR2 SQIVND (reference sequence). The V gene end was trimmed by 9 bases and the J gene end by 0 bases; junction bases not matched to a gene: 14. CDR3 size: 18 residues. The CDR3 nucleotides read TGTGCCAGCGAGGGGGACAGGGGTACCCGACTAGCCAAAAACATTCAGTACTTC. Residues: CASEGDRGTRLAKNIQYF.